These 21 T cell receptor beta chains originate from one sample sequenced in a study of CD4 T cells in relation to SARS-CoV-2 and coronaviruses. Unexposed donor CD4+ T cells date from about 2011-2018, before the COVID-19 pandemic. The table came from immunoSEQ multiplex PCR; TCRdb's copy has only in-frame clones and leaves some out. The data show more than 55,000 clones, more than 80% seen once. Material: memory CD4+ T cells from PBMCs. These receptors all stem from a human donor in good health.

The V call is TRBV28, the J call TRBJ1-1; unclear D gene. The CDR3 is 12 residues long. Deletions cut 8 bases from V and 0 bases from J, with 7 bases between. The germline V gene encodes CDR1 MDHEN and CDR2 SYDVKM. CDR3 DNA: TGTGCCAGCGGGGAGATGAACACTGAAGCTTTCTTT. Protein: CASGEMNTEAFF.

The V and J genes are TRBV7-2 and TRBJ2-7; 9 nucleotides align to TRBD2. Germline lookup yields CDR1 SGHTA and CDR2 FQGNSA. The CDR3 has 13 residues. Trimming cost V 4 bases and J 6 bases; bases outside gene matches: 4. DNA of the CDR3: TGTGCCAGCAGCTCCGGGACTAGCCGCGAGCAGTACTTC. Its protein product is CASSSGTSREQYF.

The chain has TRBV25-1 and TRBJ2-1; the D is unclear. Germline V lookup: CDR1 MGHDK, CDR2 SYGVNS. V lost 5 bases and J lost 2, with 7 bases in between. The CDR3 contains 13 residues. The DNA for the CDR3 is TGTGCCAGCAGTTCACGGACCTACAATGAGCAGTTCTTC. This encodes CASSSRTYNEQFF.

The chain recombines TRBV19 with TRBJ1-4, with TRBD1 identical over 9 bases. The germline gives CDR1 LNHDA, CDR2 SQIVND (reference sequence). CDR3 length equals 14 residues. Trimming at V came to 5 bases and at J to 8 bases, leaving 6 bases not matched to a gene. The CDR3 DNA reads TGTGCCAGTAGTTTCCGGGACAGGGTCGAAAAACTGTTTTTT. It codes for CASSFRDRVEKLFF.

The V and J genes are TRBV6-5 and TRBJ2-4; D is ambiguous. Trimming cost V 2 bases and J 1 base, with 12 bases left between them. The CDR3 loop spans 16 amino acids. Germline assignment: CDR1 MNHEY and CDR2 SVGAGI. CDR3 in amino acids: CASSYVAASAKNIQYF. CDR3 DNA: TGTGCCAGCAGTTACGTCGCGGCTAGTGCCAAAAACATTCAGTACTTC.

The V call is TRBV19, the J call TRBJ2-3; D tentatively reads TRBD1 or TRBD2 (6 bases each). From germline, CDR1 is LNHDA and CDR2 SQIVND (reference sequence). Between the trimmed V and J ends, which lost 5 bases and 6 bases, there was a span of 18 bases. This CDR3 is 15 amino acids long. The CDR3 protein is CASSPLEGGRDTQYF. As DNA, the CDR3 is TGTGCCAGTAGTCCTCTGGAGGGGGGCAGGGATACGCAGTATTTT. The full variable domain, completed using reference TRBV19 and TRBJ2-3, is DGGITQSPKYLFRKEGQNVTLSCEQNLNHDAMYWYRQDPGQGLRLIYYSQIVNDFQKGDIAEGYSVSREKKESFPLTVTSAQKNPTAFYLCASSPLEGGRDTQYFGPGTRLTVL.

This chain joins TRBV7-3 and TRBJ2-5, with D unclear. Trimming removed 4 bases from V and 4 bases from J, with 10 bases in between. CDR1 and CDR2 from the germline V gene are SGHTA and FQGTGA. The CDR3 totals 13 residues. The CDR3 sequence is CASSSTDLETQYF. CDR3 DNA sequence: TGTGCCAGCAGCTCTACCGACTTAGAGACCCAGTACTTC.

This sequence joins TRBV11-1 and TRBJ2-1; 7 bases line up with TRBD2. The CDR3 is 14 amino acids. After removal of 6 bases from V and 0 bases from J, the junction contained 2 bases not matched to a gene. In germline, CDR1 is SGHAT, CDR2 FQDESV (reference sequence). CDR3 loop: CASSRGSSYNEQFF. CDR3 DNA sequence: TGTGCCAGCAGTCGCGGGAGCTCCTACAATGAGCAGTTCTTC.

In DNA, the CDR3 is TGTGCCAGCAGTGAAGGGGTAACTAGCGGAAGGGGGGAGACCCAGTACTTC. Encoded protein: CASSEGVTSGRGETQYF. The genes are TRBV2 and TRBJ2-5; 8 bases match TRBD2. The V segment lost 1 base and the J segment 5 bases; nucleotides outside the gene matches: 12. Germline CDR1 reads SNHLY; CDR2 reads FYNNEI. This CDR3 comprises 17 residues.

In this sample, this clone turned up once. The rearrangement joins TRBV10-3 to TRBJ2-7; TRBD1 is a possible D gene (6 bases). With 1 base removed from V and 1 base from J, the gap between germline ends came to 8 bases. The CDR3 length is 14 residues. Germline V CDR1 and CDR2: ENHRY, SYGVKD. CDR3 nucleotide sequence: TGTGCCATCAGTGAGTTTGGACAGTCCTACGAGCAGTACTTC. Residues: CAISEFGQSYEQYF.

The chain links TRBV7-9 to TRBJ1-1, with 7 nucleotides matching TRBD1. The trim removed 6 bases at V and 0 bases at J, leaving 4 bases unmatched. This CDR3 has 14 residues. The germline V gene encodes CDR1 SEHNR and CDR2 FQNEAQ (reference sequence). The CDR3 DNA sequence: TGTGCCAGCAGAACCGGGACAGTGAACACTGAAGCTTTCTTT. It yields the protein CASRTGTVNTEAFF.

The V call is TRBV6-1, the J call TRBJ2-3, with 12 positions matching TRBD1. This CDR3 region has 19 residues. Germline-derived CDR1 and CDR2 are MNHNS and SASEGT. V lost 4 bases, J lost 2 bases, and 13 bases stayed unmatched. Written as DNA, the CDR3 is TGTGCCAGCAGTGGCCGGGACAGGGGGCCTCTCACACCCACAGATACGCAGTATTTT. Amino acid sequence: CASSGRDRGPLTPTDTQYF.

V and J are TRBV28 and TRBJ1-1; the D gene is possibly TRBD1 (6 bases). V was pared by 7 bases and J by 1 base, with 13 bases between. The CDR3 has 14 residues. CDR1 is MDHEN and CDR2 is SYDVKM in the germline V gene. The CDR3 spells CASTLGGRNTEAFF. DNA for the CDR3: TGTGCCAGCACCTTGGGGGGGCGGAACACTGAAGCTTTCTTT.

The V and J genes are TRBV19 and TRBJ2-5, with D tentatively TRBD1 or TRBD2 (6 bases each). CDR1 and CDR2 from the germline V gene are LNHDA and SQIVND (reference sequence). Between the trimmed V and J ends, which lost 6 bases and 4 bases, there was a span of 18 bases. This CDR3 comprises 15 residues. CDR3 bases: TGTGCCAGTAGCGGAGGGGACAAGTTAGGAGAGACCCAGTACTTC. Its translation: CASSGGDKLGETQYF.

The chain couples TRBV7-9 to TRBJ2-7, with TRBD1 identical over 7 bases. The CDR3 runs 16 residues. Germline loops: CDR1 SEHNR, CDR2 FQNEAQ (reference sequence). The V segment lost 4 bases and the J segment 2 bases; nucleotides outside the gene matches: 11. The CDR3 loop is CASSSANRGRAYEQYF. Here the CDR3 DNA reads TGTGCCAGCAGCTCGGCTAACAGGGGTCGAGCCTACGAGCAGTACTTC.

J is TRBJ2-2 and V is TRBV6-5, with D maybe TRBD1 (5 bases). V shed 4 bases and J shed 7 bases, with 16 bases lying between them. Germline assignment: CDR1 MNHEY and CDR2 SVGAGI. CDR3 length: 15 amino acids. The CDR3 nucleotides read TGTGCCAGCAGTTCCGTTGGGCAGGGATACGGGGAGCTGTTTTTT. Its translation is CASSSVGQGYGELFF.

The V gene is TRBV5-1, the J gene TRBJ1-6, with a tentative D call TRBD1 (5 bases). Germline assignment: CDR1 SGHRS and CDR2 YFSETQ. This CDR3 has 20 residues. V dropped 0 bases and J dropped 7 bases, with 26 bases sitting between them. CDR3 sequence: CASSLDARRALTEENSPLHF. CDR3 in DNA: TGCGCCAGCAGCTTGGACGCGCGCCGGGCTTTGACAGAAGAAAATTCACCCCTCCACTTT.

J is TRBJ2-1 and V is TRBV6-1; TRBD1 matches 7 bases. The CDR3 totals 16 residues. Germline V CDR1 and CDR2: MNHNS, SASEGT. V shed 3 bases, J shed 7 bases, and the junction held 12 bases outside the gene matches. The CDR3 region is CASSDRVGSQGNEQFF. Here the CDR3 DNA reads TGTGCCAGCAGTGATAGGGTCGGTTCACAGGGGAATGAGCAGTTCTTC.

This sequence joins TRBV19 and TRBJ2-3, with D tentatively TRBD2 (5 bases). Trimming cost V 4 bases and J 5 bases, with 7 bases left between them. The germline gives CDR1 LNHDA, CDR2 SQIVND (reference sequence). This CDR3 is built from 12 residues. In DNA form, the CDR3 reads TGTGCCAGTAGTAGTGCGGGAGATACGCAGTATTTT. This encodes CASSSAGDTQYF.

V gene TRBV19 combines with J gene TRBJ2-1; no clear D gene. This CDR3 region has 13 residues. Per the germline V gene, CDR1 is LNHDA and CDR2 is SQIVND (reference sequence). Trimming shortened V by 8 bases and J by 10 bases, and 18 bases separated the two germline ends. The CDR3 sequence: CASSGIPDLEQFF. For the CDR3, the DNA is TGTGCCAGTTCCGGCATACCCGATTTGGAGCAGTTCTTC. Combining the CDR3 with reference TRBV19 and TRBJ2-1 gives the whole variable domain DGGITQSPKYLFRKEGQNVTLSCEQNLNHDAMYWYRQDPGQGLRLIYYSQIVNDFQKGDIAEGYSVSREKKESFPLTVTSAQKNPTAFYLCASSGIPDLEQFFGPGTRLTVL.

The chain is built from TRBV7-2 and TRBJ2-3; a weak D match, TRBD2 (6 bases). This CDR3 comprises 15 residues. Trimming stripped 1 base from V and 8 bases from J, with 16 bases between. CDR1 and CDR2 from the germline V gene are SGHTA and FQGNSA. In DNA, the CDR3 is TGTGCCAGCAGCTTAGGGGGACTCCACCAGGGTACGCAGTATTTT. Amino acid sequence: CASSLGGLHQGTQYF.